The 22 T cell receptor beta chains below all came from one sample that was sequenced in a study of response to subunit inactivated influenza vaccine. TCRdb re-derived calls from the RT-PCR reads in MiXCR, one entry per CDR3 protein. Of about 650,000 distinct CDR3 sequences listed, about 15% are singletons. Material: PBMCs from blood, obtained around 15 days before vaccination. The receptors originated from a man aged 45-65 years who received an inactivated influenza vaccine.

This clonotype was seen only a few times. The genes are TRBV4-1 and TRBJ2-6, with 7 bases lining up with TRBD1. The J segment lost 0 bases and the V segment lost 1 base, leaving 9 bases of the junction unmatched. Looked up from germline, CDR1 is MGHRA and CDR2 is YSYEKL. The CDR3 is 19 amino acids. CDR3 protein: CASSQGGTGVASGANVLTF. The CDR3 DNA follows: TGCGCCAGCAGCCAAGGGGGAACAGGGGTTGCCTCTGGGGCCAACGTCCTGACTTTC.

This clonotype showed up many times. The J gene is TRBJ2-7, the V gene TRBV7-9; D remains unclear. Trimming took off 5 bases at V and 4 bases at J, with 9 bases between the two ends. Germline V gives CDR1 SEHNR, CDR2 FQNEAQ (reference sequence). CDR3 size: 12 residues. In DNA form, the CDR3 reads TGTGCCAGCAGCCCGGACGGTTACGAGCAGTACTTC. Its protein is CASSPDGYEQYF.

This clonotype was observed a handful of times. V usage is TRBV6-2 or TRBV6-3 and J usage is TRBJ2-1; 7 bases are a match to TRBD2. V lost 1 base, J lost 4 bases, and 1 base stayed unmatched. Germline V gene lookup returns CDR1 MNHEY and CDR2 SVGEGT. This CDR3 comprises 14 residues. CDR3: CASSYWGGYNEQFF. The CDR3 nucleotides are TGTGCCAGCAGTTACTGGGGAGGGTACAATGAGCAGTTCTTC.

V and J are TRBV27 and TRBJ2-1; TRBD2 is a possible D gene (7 bases). This CDR3 region has 16 residues. CDR1 and CDR2 (germline): MNHEY, SMNVEV (reference sequence). The ends were cut back, 5 bases at V and 4 bases at J, with 18 bases in the middle. The CDR3 here is CASSLGGAGEYNEQFF. The CDR3 bases are TGTGCCAGCAGTCTGGGGGGGGCGGGAGAGTACAATGAGCAGTTCTTC.

There are a few counts of this clonotype. Here the CDR3 reads CASSQGHQRGKNYNEQFF. CDR3 DNA: TGCGCCAGCAGCCAAGGGCATCAGCGGGGGAAAAACTACAATGAGCAGTTCTTC. The rearrangement links TRBV4-1 to TRBJ2-1; 8 bases are a match to TRBD2. Germline V CDR1 and CDR2: MGHRA, YSYEKL. Trimming at V came to 1 base and at J to 3 bases, leaving 11 bases not matched to a gene. This CDR3 has 18 amino acids.

This clonotype has at least ten counts. The chain has TRBV5-5 and TRBJ2-3; D assignment may be TRBD1 or TRBD2 (6 bases each). The CDR3 runs 14 residues. V was shortened by 5 bases and J by 6 bases, with 16 bases between the two germline ends. CDR1 and CDR2 (germline): SGHKS, YYEKEE (reference sequence). This chain's CDR3 is CASSRYREEDTQYF. The CDR3 coding sequence is TGTGCCAGCAGTCGCTACAGGGAGGAGGATACGCAGTATTTT.

The rearrangement joins TRBV6-5 to TRBJ2-7; D is perhaps TRBD1 or TRBD2 (6 bases each). This CDR3 has 14 residues. Germline-derived CDR1 and CDR2 are MNHEY and SVGAGI. Trimming removed 2 bases at V and 3 bases at J, with 11 bases between. The CDR3 nucleotides are TGTGCCAGCAGTTACACGGGGGCCTTCTACGAGCAGTACTTC. This gives the protein CASSYTGAFYEQYF.

By frequency in the sample, this clonotype is medium-sized. This rearrangement joins TRBV12-3 or TRBV12-4 to TRBJ1-2, with TRBD1 matching 8 bases. The CDR3 is made up of 15 amino acids. J gave up 0 bases and V 4 bases, and 4 bases lay outside the gene matches. Written as DNA, the CDR3 is TGTGCCAGCAGTTCCCGGGGACAGGCTAACTATGGCTACACCTTC. Translated: CASSSRGQANYGYTF.

This clonotype was seen a handful of times. The chain uses TRBV15 and TRBJ2-2; D uncertain. The germline V gene has CDR1 LNHNV and CDR2 YYDKDF (reference sequence). Trimming removed 1 base at V and 9 bases at J, with 12 bases between. The CDR3 spans 14 residues. The DNA for the CDR3 is TGTGCCACCAGCAGAGTGCAGATCCGGCGGGAGCTGTTTTTT. Amino acids: CATSRVQIRRELFF.

This clonotype was counted only a few times. The chain combines TRBV29-1 with TRBJ1-1, with D hard to call. This CDR3 is built from 12 residues. Trimming removed 6 bases from V and 0 bases from J, with 8 bases in between. Germline values: CDR1 SQVTM, CDR2 ANQGSEA. The CDR3 nucleotides are TGCAGCGTCAGTACAGTGAACACTGAAGCTTTCTTT. Translating gives CSVSTVNTEAFF.

This rearrangement joins TRBV7-2 to TRBJ2-7; TRBD1 is a possible D gene (7 bases). This CDR3 region has 14 residues. Trimming removed 4 bases at V and 3 bases at J, with 13 bases between. Germline V gene lookup returns CDR1 SGHTA and CDR2 FQGNSA. The CDR3 coding sequence is TGTGCCAGCAGCTGGGGGGACAGCCTCTACGAGCAGTACTTC. It encodes CASSWGDSLYEQYF.

The chain employs TRBV6-6 and TRBJ1-1; no clear D gene. Germline V gene sequence: CDR1 MNHNY, CDR2 SVGAGI (reference sequence). Trimming took off 8 bases at V and 6 bases at J, with 16 bases between the two ends. CDR3 length: 13 amino acids. CDR3 residues: CASAERESAEAFF. CDR3 DNA sequence: TGTGCCAGCGCGGAAAGGGAATCAGCTGAAGCTTTCTTT.

This clonotype was observed a few times. The chain links TRBV14 to TRBJ1-3, with D maybe TRBD1 (5 bases). The CDR3 has 14 amino acids. The V gene lost 4 bases and the J gene lost 10 bases, with 17 bases spanning the gap. Germline V lookup: CDR1 SGHDN, CDR2 FVKESK. The CDR3 coding sequence is TGTGCCAGCAGCCGAGACCGTCAGGGTTGGACCATATATTTT. Encoded protein: CASSRDRQGWTIYF.

The rearrangement links TRBV7-3 to TRBJ1-1; D remains ambiguous. Germline V gene lookup returns CDR1 SGHTA and CDR2 FQGTGA. V lost 5 bases to trimming and J lost 8 bases, with 15 bases between them. CDR3 length: 13 amino acids. CDR3 amino acids: CASSRTGNREAFF. For the CDR3, the DNA is TGTGCCAGCAGCCGTACGGGGAACCGAGAAGCTTTCTTT.

This clonotype turned up a few times. The chain employs TRBV15 and TRBJ1-4, with unresolved D. This CDR3 has 12 amino acids. Trimming shortened V by 3 bases and J by 7 bases, and 6 bases separated the two germline ends. Germline values: CDR1 LNHNV, CDR2 YYDKDF (reference sequence). The CDR3, as DNA: TGTGCCACCAGCAGGGGCAGTGAAAAACTGTTTTTT. Translated: CATSRGSEKLFF.

At least ten counts were recorded for this clonotype. This chain joins TRBV4-1 and TRBJ1-4; TRBD1 agrees at 8 bases. There are 17 residues in the CDR3. Germline loops: CDR1 MGHRA, CDR2 YSYEKL. J lost 8 bases, V lost 5 bases, and 16 bases had no gene match. CDR3 DNA sequence: TGCGCCAGCAGCAGACAGGGGAGTCGGGATCCTCGGGAAAAACTGTTTTTT. Translation gives CASSRQGSRDPREKLFF.

The rearrangement uses TRBV12-3 or TRBV12-4 and TRBJ2-7; a weak D match, TRBD1 (6 bases). Trimming removed 2 bases at V and 0 bases at J, with 17 bases between. The length of the CDR3 is 17 residues. The CDR3 nucleotides are TGTGCCAGCAGTTTAATAGTAACCAGGGGCAGCTCCTACGAGCAGTACTTC. As protein: CASSLIVTRGSSYEQYF.

This clonotype occurred many times. The genes are TRBV11-1 and TRBJ1-1, with D unresolved. The CDR3 has 15 residues. CDR1 is SGHAT and CDR2 is FQDESV in the germline V gene (reference sequence). V gave up 1 base and J gave up 1 base, with 10 bases separating them. CDR3 loop: CASSLGQAQNTEAFF. The CDR3 region has the DNA TGTGCCAGCAGCTTAGGCCAGGCCCAGAACACTGAAGCTTTCTTT.

The V gene is TRBV3-1, the J gene TRBJ1-2; D may be TRBD1 (6 bases). Trimming took 4 bases from V and 4 from J, leaving 22 bases between them. The CDR3 spans 17 residues. Germline values: CDR1 LGHDT, CDR2 YNNKEL (reference sequence). CDR3 protein: CASSPAFAVQGAYGYTF. The CDR3 DNA sequence: TGTGCCAGCAGCCCGGCGTTCGCGGTACAGGGAGCCTATGGCTACACCTTC.

CDR3 bases: TGTGCCAGCAGTCCGAACTTAGGACAGCCGAACACCGGGGAGCTGTTTTTT. As protein: CASSPNLGQPNTGELFF. This sequence joins TRBV6-1 and TRBJ2-2, with D possibly matching TRBD1 (6 bases). Germline loops: CDR1 MNHNS, CDR2 SASEGT. The CDR3 loop spans 17 amino acids. Deletions cut 5 bases from V and 0 bases from J, with 16 bases between.

The chain uses TRBV5-1 and TRBJ2-1; tentatively, D is TRBD2 (6 bases). This CDR3 comprises 15 residues. The V gene lost 0 bases and the J gene lost 7 bases, with 14 bases spanning the gap. Germline CDR1 is SGHRS and CDR2 is YFSETQ. The CDR3 loop is CASSLGAGSSNEQFF. DNA of the CDR3: TGCGCCAGCAGCTTGGGGGCCGGGAGTTCGAATGAGCAGTTCTTC.

This clonotype was seen at least ten times. The chain links TRBV4-3 to TRBJ1-4; D uncertain. The CDR3 contains 13 residues. V dropped 2 bases and J dropped 6 bases, with 7 bases sitting between them. CDR1 LGHNA and CDR2 YSLEER come from the germline V gene. CDR3 amino acids: CASSQTMDEKLFF. As DNA, the CDR3 is TGCGCCAGCAGCCAAACGATGGATGAAAAACTGTTTTTT.